A single sample gave rise to the 5 T cell receptor beta chains below, sequenced in a study of T cell clonality in common variable immunodeficiency. Study-wide results and limits: Reportedly, TCR beta sequences from common variable immunodeficiency showed fewer deletions and N-nucleotide insertions.

Data came from immunoSEQ multiplex PCR; TCRdb stores just in-frame clones and leaves some out. The data show 25,000 to 30,000 clones, with none appearing a single time. For these TCRs, the target antigens are not known. The sequencing input was peripheral blood mononuclear cells. The origin of the receptors is a human donor with common variable immunodeficiency.

This clone was detected ten times or more. Read coverage stops 3 residues before the CDR3 terminus; the germline J gene supplies the remainder. The genes are TRBV5-1 and TRBJ2-2; D is ambiguous. Trimming took 6 bases from V and 2 from J, leaving 5 bases between them. The CDR3 totals 12 residues. CDR1 and CDR2 (germline): SGHRS, YFSETQ. CDR3 DNA (partial): TGCGCCAGCACCCCTAACACCGGGGAG. Translating it yields CASTPNTGE. The complete CDR3 protein is CASTPNTGELFF.

CDR3: CASSPLMRGPPNTEAFF. The CDR3 bases that were read are TGTGCCAGCAGCCCATTAATGAGGGGGCCTCCGAACACTGAA. This chain connects TRBV7-6 to TRBJ1-1; TRBD1 agrees at 7 bases. Coverage ceases 3 residues before the CDR3 finishes, and the germline J gene fills in the end. The CDR3 spans 17 residues. Trimming removed 5 bases from V and 1 base from J; junction bases left unmatched: 13. The germline CDR1 and CDR2 sequences are SGHVS and FNYEAQ.

In this sample, this clone turned up a few times. The covered CDR3 bases are TGTGCCAGCAGGCCAGGGGTCTCTGGAAACACC. It specifies CASRPGVSGNT. The whole CDR3 region reads CASRPGVSGNTIYF. This rearrangement joins TRBV7-9 to TRBJ1-3, with D possibly TRBD1 on 6 matching bases. From the germline J gene comes the end of the CDR3, since the read stops 3 residues before it. Trimming stripped 6 bases from V and 0 bases from J, with 9 bases between. The CDR3 runs to 14 residues. Looked up from germline, CDR1 is SEHNR and CDR2 is FQNEAQ (reference sequence).

The DNA read from the CDR3 is TGTGCCAGCAGCTCCCAGGGATTCGCTACTGAA. It translates to CASSSQGFATE. The whole CDR3 is CASSSQGFATEAFF. V is TRBV7-2 and J is TRBJ1-1, with D perhaps TRBD1 (5 bases). From the germline J gene comes the end of the CDR3, since the read stops 3 residues before it. V was clipped by 4 bases and J by 5 bases, with 14 bases between them. Germline V gene data show CDR1 as SGHTA and CDR2 as FQGNSA. This CDR3 region has 14 residues.

This clone was picked up many times. Coverage ceases 3 residues before the CDR3 finishes, and the germline J gene fills in the end. The chain has TRBV5-1 and TRBJ1-5; 11 bases fit TRBD1. The germline gives CDR1 SGHRS, CDR2 YFSETQ. V gave up 2 bases and J gave up 5 bases; unmatched junction bases: 3. The CDR3 is 15 amino acids. CDR3 in amino acids: CASSLGTGGDQPQHF. The DNA read from the CDR3 is TGCGCCAGCAGCTTAGGGACAGGGGGGGATCAGCCC. The complete variable domain, with remaining parts taken from reference TRBV5-1 and TRBJ1-5, reads KAGVTQTPRYLIKTRGQQVTLSCSPISGHRSVSWYQQTPGQGLQFLFEYFSETQRNKGNFPGRFSGRQFSNSRSEMNVSTLELGDSALYLCASSLGTGGDQPQHFGDGTRLSIL.